This record covers a single T cell receptor (beta chain). The source of the sample is a study of blood T cell repertoires in COVID-19. Turning to the study itself: Material from acute and convalescent COVID-19 was sourced from the United States, Italy and Spain. T cells, B-cell-depleted T cells, or PBMCs supplied cDNA or gDNA.

CDR1 is MNHNY and CDR2 is SVGAGI in the germline V gene (reference sequence). This CDR3 is 15 amino acids long. The trim removed 4 bases at V and 4 bases at J, leaving 2 bases unmatched. Per the authors' pipeline: For nucleated cells, counts were estimated from reference gene primer amplification. The repertoire was sequenced with immunoSEQ multiplex PCR; TCRdb's copy has only in-frame clones and lacks some. The D gene and trimming were derived from the DNA, and the V and J assignments and clone size from that table. The data hold 70,000 to 95,000 clones, with around four fifths observed a single time.

The V gene is TRBV6-6, the J gene TRBJ1-5; 12 nucleotides align to TRBD1. Sequenced: peripheral blood. This receptor was taken from a woman in her sixties or seventies with active or convalescent COVID-19. The CDR3 DNA reads TGTGCCAGCAGTTGGGGACAGGGGGCGAATCAGCCCCAGCATTTT. Translation gives CASSWGQGANQPQHF.